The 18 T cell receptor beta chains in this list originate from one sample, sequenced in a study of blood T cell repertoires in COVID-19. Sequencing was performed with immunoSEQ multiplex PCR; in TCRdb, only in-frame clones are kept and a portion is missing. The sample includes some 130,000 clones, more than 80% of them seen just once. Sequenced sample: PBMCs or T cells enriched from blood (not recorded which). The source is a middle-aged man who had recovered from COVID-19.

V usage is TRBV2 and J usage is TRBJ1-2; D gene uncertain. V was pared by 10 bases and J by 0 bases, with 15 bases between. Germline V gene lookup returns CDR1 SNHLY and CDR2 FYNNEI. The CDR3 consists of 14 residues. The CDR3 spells CATVVEAANYGYTF. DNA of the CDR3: TGTGCCACCGTGGTTGAGGCAGCTAACTATGGCTACACCTTC. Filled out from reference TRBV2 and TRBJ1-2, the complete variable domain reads EPEVTQTPSHQVTQMGQEVILRCVPISNHLYFYWYRQILGQKVEFLVSFYNNEISEKSEIFDDQFSVERPDGSNFTLKIRSTKLEDSAMYFCATVVEAANYGYTFGSGTRLTVV.

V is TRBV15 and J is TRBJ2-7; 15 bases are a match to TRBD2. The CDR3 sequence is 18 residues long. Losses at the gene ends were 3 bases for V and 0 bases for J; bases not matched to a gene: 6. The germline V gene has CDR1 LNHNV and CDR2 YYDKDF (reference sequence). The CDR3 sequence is CATSRAPGLAGGSYEQYF. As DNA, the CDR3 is TGTGCCACCAGCAGGGCTCCGGGACTAGCGGGAGGCTCCTACGAGCAGTACTTC.

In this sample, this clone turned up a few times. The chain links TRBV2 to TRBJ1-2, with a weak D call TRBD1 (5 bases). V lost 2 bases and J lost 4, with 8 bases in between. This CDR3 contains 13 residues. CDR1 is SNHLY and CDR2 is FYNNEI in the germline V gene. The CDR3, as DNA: TGTGCCAGCAGTGAACAGGGTGGCTATGGCTACACCTTC. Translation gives CASSEQGGYGYTF.

CDR3 nucleotide sequence: TGTGCCAGCAGTTTTATGTCAGTATACAATGAGCAGTTCTTC. Translation: CASSFMSVYNEQFF. This chain connects TRBV28 to TRBJ2-1; D is uncertain. This CDR3 contains 14 residues. Per germline, CDR1 MDHEN and CDR2 SYDVKM. V was pared by 3 bases and J by 4 bases, with 10 bases between.

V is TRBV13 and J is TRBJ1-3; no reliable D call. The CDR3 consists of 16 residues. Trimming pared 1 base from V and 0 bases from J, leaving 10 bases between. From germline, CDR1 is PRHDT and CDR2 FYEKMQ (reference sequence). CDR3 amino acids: CASSLATQSSGNTIYF. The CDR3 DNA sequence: TGTGCCAGCAGCTTAGCGACACAGAGCTCTGGAAACACCATATATTTT.

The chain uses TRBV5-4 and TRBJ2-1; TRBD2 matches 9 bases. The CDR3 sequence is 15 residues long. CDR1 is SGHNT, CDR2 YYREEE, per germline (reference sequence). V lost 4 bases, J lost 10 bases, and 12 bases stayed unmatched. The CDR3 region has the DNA TGTGCCAGCAGCCGTAACTCACTTCTAGCGGGGGAGCAGTTCTTC. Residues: CASSRNSLLAGEQFF.

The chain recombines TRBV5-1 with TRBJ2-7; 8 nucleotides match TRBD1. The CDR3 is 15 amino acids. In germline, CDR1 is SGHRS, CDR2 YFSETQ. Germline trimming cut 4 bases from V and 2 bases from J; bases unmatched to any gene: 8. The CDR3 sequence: CASSANPGQAYEQYF. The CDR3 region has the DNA TGCGCCAGCAGCGCCAATCCGGGACAGGCCTACGAGCAGTACTTC.

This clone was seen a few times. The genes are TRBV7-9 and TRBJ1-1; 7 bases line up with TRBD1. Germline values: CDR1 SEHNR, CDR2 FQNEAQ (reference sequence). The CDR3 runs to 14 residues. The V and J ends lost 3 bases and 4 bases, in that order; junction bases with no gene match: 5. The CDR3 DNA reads TGTGCCAGCAGCTTTCGGCAGGGGGGCACTGAAGCTTTCTTT. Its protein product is CASSFRQGGTEAFF.

Here the CDR3 DNA reads TGTGCCAGCAGTTTAATGGACAGATACAAGAACACCGGGGAGCTGTTTTTT. Protein product: CASSLMDRYKNTGELFF. V is TRBV28 and J is TRBJ2-2, with D tentatively TRBD1 (6 bases). Trimming removed 2 bases from V and 1 base from J, with 14 bases in between. The CDR3 runs 17 residues. Germline V gene lookup returns CDR1 MDHEN and CDR2 SYDVKM.

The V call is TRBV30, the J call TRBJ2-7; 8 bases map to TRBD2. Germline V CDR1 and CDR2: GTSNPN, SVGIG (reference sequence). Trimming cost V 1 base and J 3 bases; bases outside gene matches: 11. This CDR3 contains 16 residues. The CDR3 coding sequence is TGTGCCTGGAGTGGGCGGGGGGCCCTAGGTGTCTACGAGCAGTACTTC. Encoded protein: CAWSGRGALGVYEQYF.

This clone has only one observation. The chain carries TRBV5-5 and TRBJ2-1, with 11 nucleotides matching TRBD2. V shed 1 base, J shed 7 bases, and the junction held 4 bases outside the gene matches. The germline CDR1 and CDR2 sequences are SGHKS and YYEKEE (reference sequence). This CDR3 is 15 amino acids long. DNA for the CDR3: TGTGCCAGCAGCTTGATACTAGCGGGAGTGAATGAGCAGTTCTTC. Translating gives CASSLILAGVNEQFF.

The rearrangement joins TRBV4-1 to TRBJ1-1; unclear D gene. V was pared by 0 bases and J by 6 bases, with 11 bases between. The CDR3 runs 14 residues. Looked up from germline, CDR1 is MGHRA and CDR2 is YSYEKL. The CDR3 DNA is TGCGCCAGCAGCCAAGATCATGGGGAGCCTGAAGCTTTCTTT. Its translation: CASSQDHGEPEAFF.

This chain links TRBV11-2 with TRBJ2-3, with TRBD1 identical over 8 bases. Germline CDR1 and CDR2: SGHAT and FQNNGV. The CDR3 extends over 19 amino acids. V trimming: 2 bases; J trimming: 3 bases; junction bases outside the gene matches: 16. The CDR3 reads CASSLSTRGRGPGTDTQYF. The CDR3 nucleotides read TGTGCCAGCAGCTTATCAACGCGGGGCAGGGGGCCGGGTACAGATACGCAGTATTTT. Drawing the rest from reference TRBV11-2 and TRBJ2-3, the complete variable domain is EAGVAQSPRYKIIEKRQSVAFWCNPISGHATLYWYQQILGQGPKLLIQFQNNGVVDDSQLPKDRFSAERLKGVDSTLKIQPAKLEDSAVYLCASSLSTRGRGPGTDTQYFGPGTRLTVL.

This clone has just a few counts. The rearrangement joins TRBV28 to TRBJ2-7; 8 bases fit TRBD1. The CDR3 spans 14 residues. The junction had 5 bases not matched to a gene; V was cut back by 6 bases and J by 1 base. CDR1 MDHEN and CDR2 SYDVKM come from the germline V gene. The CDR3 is CASSPTGASYEQYF. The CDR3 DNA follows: TGTGCCAGCAGCCCGACAGGGGCATCCTACGAGCAGTACTTC.

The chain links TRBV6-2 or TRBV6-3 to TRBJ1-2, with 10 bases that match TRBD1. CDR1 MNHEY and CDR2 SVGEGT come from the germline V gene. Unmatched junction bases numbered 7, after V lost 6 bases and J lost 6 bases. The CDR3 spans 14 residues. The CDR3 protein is CASSLRTGGNGYTF. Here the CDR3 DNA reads TGTGCCAGCAGCCTCCGGACAGGGGGGAATGGCTACACCTTC.

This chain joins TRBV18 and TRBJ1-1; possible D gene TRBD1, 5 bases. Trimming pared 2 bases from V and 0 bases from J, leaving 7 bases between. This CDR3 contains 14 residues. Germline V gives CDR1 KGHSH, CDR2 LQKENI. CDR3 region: CASSPGRVNTEAFF. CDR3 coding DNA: TGTGCCAGCTCACCAGGCAGGGTGAACACTGAAGCTTTCTTT.

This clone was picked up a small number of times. The CDR3 DNA follows: TGTGCCAGCAGCTTAGTTGTCCTTGAGGCTAATGAAAAACTGTTTTTT. Translated, it gives CASSLVVLEANEKLFF. The chain carries TRBV7-9 and TRBJ1-4; D is undetermined. The CDR3 extends over 16 amino acids. Looked up from germline, CDR1 is SEHNR and CDR2 is FQNEAQ (reference sequence). V lost 1 base, J lost 3 bases, and 12 bases lay in between.

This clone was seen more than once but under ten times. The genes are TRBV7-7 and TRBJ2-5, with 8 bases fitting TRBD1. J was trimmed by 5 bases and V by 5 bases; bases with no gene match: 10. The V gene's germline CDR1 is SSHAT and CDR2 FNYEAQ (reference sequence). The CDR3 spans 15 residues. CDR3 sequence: CASSGRQGSMETQYF. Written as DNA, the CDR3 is TGTGCCAGCAGCGGACGACAGGGGTCGATGGAGACCCAGTACTTC.